A selection of T cell receptor beta chains follows, all from one sample in a study of graft-versus-host responses after intestinal transplantation. No antigens are known for them. Using immunoSEQ multiplex PCR, the repertoire was profiled, and TCRdb retains in-frame clones only, with some absent. The data contain 80,000 to 100,000 clones, roughly nine tenths of them singletons. The starting material was unstimulated CD4+ T cells sorted from spleen or lymph node cells, obtained before intestinal transplant. The receptors come from a human donor who received an intestinal transplant. The CDR3 runs from the conserved cysteine through the conserved F or W.

j_call: TRBJ2-3; v_call: TRBV9; cdr3_aa: CASSVAAPGLAGADTQYF
j_call: TRBJ1-2; v_call: TRBV6-5; cdr3_aa: CASSSRGDGYGYTF
j_call: TRBJ2-7; v_call: TRBV11-2; cdr3_aa: CASSRQGTVYEQYF
j_call: TRBJ1-1; v_call: TRBV4-1; cdr3_aa: CASSQGDNRKTEAFF
j_call: TRBJ1-2; v_call: TRBV10-3; cdr3_aa: CAISRQGPNYGYTF
j_call: TRBJ1-3; v_call: TRBV10-3; cdr3_aa: CAIREGTAGNTIYF
j_call: TRBJ2-3; v_call: TRBV27; cdr3_aa: CASSSRTSGRFRDTQYF
j_call: TRBJ2-2; v_call: TRBV11-2; cdr3_aa: CASSPRVAGTGYTGELFF
j_call: TRBJ2-7; v_call: TRBV15; cdr3_aa: CATGDTDREGEQYF
j_call: TRBJ1-6; v_call: TRBV7-6; cdr3_aa: CASSSKGDSPLHF
j_call: TRBJ1-1; v_call: TRBV6-5; cdr3_aa: CASIKDKNTEAFF
j_call: TRBJ1-3; v_call: TRBV7-9; cdr3_aa: CASSLGGGDPIPTGNTIYF
j_call: TRBJ1-2; v_call: TRBV25-1; cdr3_aa: CASSEIGVSNYGYTF
j_call: TRBJ1-2; v_call: TRBV11-2; cdr3_aa: CASSSGQKHGYTF
j_call: TRBJ1-2; v_call: TRBV18; cdr3_aa: CASLNRGQGYTF